This T cell receptor beta chain derives from a study of blood T cell repertoires in COVID-19. The ends were cut back, 3 bases at V and 3 bases at J, with 16 bases in the middle. Germline V lookup: CDR1 SGDLS, CDR2 YYNGEE. The CDR3 covers 15 residues. Sequenced by immunoSEQ multiplex PCR; TCRdb stores in-frame clones only, minus some. The sample includes approximately 46,000 clones, approximately 82% of them seen just once. The receptor's source is a woman in her sixties or seventies with acute or convalescent COVID-19. The sample consisted of peripheral blood. The gene calls are TRBV9 and TRBJ2-7; possibly TRBD2 for D (6 bases). The DNA of the CDR3 is TGTGCCAGCAGCGCCCATTCGGGAGTCAGCTACGAGCAGTACTTC. It specifies CASSAHSGVSYEQYF.